The 19 T cell receptor beta chains below all came from one sample that was sequenced in a study of T cells in Graves' hyperthyroidism and ophthalmopathy. There were TCR beta CDR3 regions amplified from RNA transcripts. The HTBI primer set drove a first-round RT-PCR of the TCR CDR3. TCRdb recomputed calls from the multiplex PCR reads with MiXCR, one row per CDR3 protein. This sample has roughly 750,000 distinct CDR3 sequences, with roughly 17% found just once. Material for sequencing was blood. Receptors were obtained from a man in his late teens or twenties with Graves' hyperthyroidism.

This clonotype was observed many times. In DNA, the CDR3 is TGTGCCAGCTCACCAAGGTCAGGCATGAACACTGAAGCTTTCTTT. Residues: CASSPRSGMNTEAFF. The V call is TRBV18, the J call TRBJ1-1; D unclear. Per germline, CDR1 KGHSH and CDR2 LQKENI. The CDR3 has 15 amino acids. V shed 2 bases and J shed 0 bases, with 10 bases lying between them.

The chain is built from TRBV28 and TRBJ2-3; D not resolved. The CDR3 sequence is 17 residues long. Between the trimmed V and J ends, which lost 0 bases and 2 bases, there was a span of 15 bases. CDR1 is MDHEN and CDR2 is SYDVKM in the germline V gene. The CDR3 is CASSLWGTDAFTDTQYF. CDR3 bases: TGTGCCAGCAGTTTATGGGGCACCGATGCCTTCACAGATACGCAGTATTTT.

On this clonotype itself: A read error may be the cause here, since a much bigger clone is one base away. This chain joins TRBV2 and TRBJ1-1; D is perhaps TRBD1 (5 bases). The V gene lost 10 bases and the J gene lost 3 bases, with 18 bases spanning the gap. The CDR3 runs 14 residues. The germline gives CDR1 SNHLY, CDR2 FYNNEI. The CDR3 sequence: CATARGGEYTEAFF. The CDR3 nucleotides read TGTGCCACCGCTCGCGGGGGGGAGTACACTGAAGCTTTCTTT.

This clonotype turned up a few times. This chain joins TRBV6-8 and TRBJ1-2; D is undetermined. This CDR3 is 13 amino acids long. Germline V lookup: CDR1 MNHGY, CDR2 SAAAGT. V was cut by 0 bases and J by 2 bases, with 4 bases left in between. The CDR3 reads CASSYSRNYGYTF. Here the CDR3 DNA reads TGTGCCAGCAGTTACTCTAGGAACTATGGCTACACCTTC.

In its sample, this clonotype was seen many times. CDR3 DNA sequence: TGTGCCAGCAGCCAAAACACTGATGTGGATACGCAGTATTTT. Translation gives CASSQNTDVDTQYF. The chain has TRBV12-3 or TRBV12-4 and TRBJ2-3; no definite D call. The CDR3 extends over 14 amino acids. Between the trimmed V and J ends, which lost 6 bases and 6 bases, there was a span of 16 bases.

V gene TRBV9 combines with J gene TRBJ2-5; D may match TRBD1 or TRBD2 (6 bases each). Germline CDR1 is SGDLS and CDR2 is YYNGEE. CDR3 length equals 15 residues. V was trimmed by 0 bases and J by 5 bases, leaving 14 bases between them. CDR3 DNA sequence: TGTGCCAGCAGCGTAGATAGTGGGGGGCTTGAGACCCAGTACTTC. This gives the protein CASSVDSGGLETQYF.

The table lists this clonotype with a few counts. The gene calls are TRBV28 and TRBJ2-7; unclear D gene. The length of the CDR3 is 12 residues. V was trimmed by 4 bases and J by 7 bases, leaving 11 bases between them. CDR1 is MDHEN, CDR2 SYDVKM, per germline. CDR3 sequence (DNA): TGTGCCAGCAGTTCAAGGGTGGAGGAGCAGTACTTC. It encodes CASSSRVEEQYF.

This clonotype was detected many times. The chain combines TRBV28 with TRBJ1-4; the D is unclear. CDR1 is MDHEN, CDR2 SYDVKM, per germline. V was cut by 4 bases and J by 5 bases, with 14 bases left in between. The CDR3 runs to 15 residues. DNA of the CDR3: TGTGCCAGCAGTTCGACGGAGAGGTGGAATGAAAAACTGTTTTTT. Translated: CASSSTERWNEKLFF. The entire variable domain, with the rest obtained from reference TRBV28 and TRBJ1-4, is as follows: DVKVTQSSRYLVKRTGEKVFLECVQDMDHENMFWYRQDPGLGLRLIYFSYDVKMKEKGDIPEGYSVSREKKERFSLILESASTNQTSMYLCASSSTERWNEKLFFGSGTQLSVL.

This clonotype was found a few times. J is TRBJ2-5 and V is TRBV7-2; 7 positions match TRBD2. Per the germline V gene, CDR1 is SGHTA and CDR2 is FQGNSA. The CDR3 runs to 15 residues. V lost 1 base and J lost 5; bases outside the gene matches: 7. The CDR3 DNA follows: TGTGCCAGCAGCTTAGGACTAGCTCGAGGGGAGACCCAGTACTTC. Protein: CASSLGLARGETQYF. Drawing the rest from reference TRBV7-2 and TRBJ2-5, the complete variable domain is GAGVSQSPSNKVTEKGKDVELRCDPISGHTALYWYRQSLGQGLEFLIYFQGNSAPDKSGLPSDRFSAERTGGSVSTLTIQRTQQEDSAVYLCASSLGLARGETQYFGPGTRLLVL.

J is TRBJ2-1 and V is TRBV11-3, with D possibly TRBD2 on 6 matching bases. This CDR3 is built from 15 residues. CDR1 is SGHNT and CDR2 is YENEEA in the germline V gene. Trimming stripped 3 bases from V and 8 bases from J, with 17 bases between. CDR3 in amino acids: CASSFDGLGEDEQFF. The DNA for the CDR3 is TGTGCCAGCAGCTTTGACGGTCTAGGGGAGGATGAGCAGTTCTTC.

A few counts support this clonotype. This chain connects TRBV20-1 to TRBJ1-5; D uncertain. V gave up 5 bases and J gave up 2 bases, with 10 bases separating them. Germline V gene sequence: CDR1 DFQATT, CDR2 SNEGSKA (reference sequence). This CDR3 comprises 13 residues. CDR3 region: CSALKGGNQPQHF. DNA of the CDR3: TGCAGTGCTCTGAAGGGAGGCAATCAGCCCCAGCATTTT.

This clonotype was seen repeatedly, ten times or more. The V call is TRBV28, the J call TRBJ2-7; the match to TRBD1 covers 7 bases. The V gene end was trimmed by 1 base and the J gene end by 5 bases; junction bases not matched to a gene: 5. The germline V gene encodes CDR1 MDHEN and CDR2 SYDVKM. This CDR3 is built from 14 residues. This CDR3 reads CASSLYEGANEQYF. The CDR3 DNA reads TGTGCCAGCAGTTTATATGAGGGGGCGAACGAGCAGTACTTC.

This clonotype was seen at least ten times. The chain joins TRBV7-9 to TRBJ2-3, with D possibly matching TRBD2 (5 bases). The CDR3 covers 17 residues. The germline CDR1 and CDR2 sequences are SEHNR and FQNEAQ (reference sequence). V lost 5 bases and J 1 base, leaving 19 bases between the germline ends. This chain's CDR3 is CASSPPGGQIRTDTQYF. The CDR3 DNA sequence: TGTGCCAGCAGCCCCCCGGGCGGGCAGATCCGCACAGATACGCAGTATTTT.

The gene calls are TRBV18 and TRBJ1-1; TRBD1 matches 7 bases. The CDR3 length is 16 residues. Germline CDR1 and CDR2: KGHSH and LQKENI. V gave up 3 bases and J gave up 1 base; unmatched junction bases: 8. CDR3 sequence: CASSPGQTKPNTEAFF. The CDR3 DNA reads TGTGCCAGCTCACCGGGACAGACAAAACCGAACACTGAAGCTTTCTTT.

This clonotype occurred many times. V and J are TRBV6-1 and TRBJ2-1; TRBD1 aligns across 9 bases. Per germline, CDR1 MNHNS and CDR2 SASEGT. Trimming took 5 bases from V and 5 from J; bases not matched to a gene: 10. The CDR3 runs to 16 residues. The CDR3 sequence is CASSPLGQGINNEQFF. DNA of the CDR3: TGTGCCAGCAGTCCCCTCGGACAGGGGATCAACAATGAGCAGTTCTTC.

Regarding this clonotype: One end of the junction varies from germline; a read error may be responsible. This sequence joins TRBV4-1 and TRBJ1-4; no firm D call. The CDR3 loop spans 13 amino acids. Germline V CDR1 and CDR2: MGHRA, YSYEKL. The CDR3, as DNA: TGCGCCAGCAGTGAGTTGGCTAATGAAGAACTGTTTTTT. This sequence encodes CASSELANEELFF.

On this clonotype: This sequence may be a read error, since a much larger clone differs from it by one base. The chain carries TRBV24-1 and TRBJ2-7; 10 positions match TRBD2. The CDR3 consists of 16 residues. With V trimmed by 1 base and J by 7 bases, 9 bases remained unmatched. Germline CDR1 and CDR2: KGHDR and SFDVKD. CDR3 sequence (DNA): TGTGCCACCAGTGATTTAGGAGCGGGAGGGCACAATGAGCAGTACTTC. Protein product: CATSDLGAGGHNEQYF.

V and J are TRBV18 and TRBJ1-5; D may be TRBD1 (5 bases). The germline gives CDR1 KGHSH, CDR2 LQKENI. There are 13 residues in the CDR3. Trimming left V 1 base short and J 5 bases short, with 6 bases between. Here the CDR3 reads CASSPLRDQPQHF. The CDR3 nucleotides read TGTGCCAGCTCACCACTCAGGGATCAGCCCCAGCATTTT. The variable domain in full, with the rest retrieved from reference TRBV18 and TRBJ1-5, is NAGVMQNPRHLVRRRGQEARLRCSPMKGHSHVYWYRQLPEEGLKFMVYLQKENIIDESGMPKERFSAEFPKEGPSILRIQQVVRGDSAAYFCASSPLRDQPQHFGDGTRLSIL.

This clonotype was seen repeatedly, ten times or more. The chain combines TRBV6-2 or TRBV6-3 with TRBJ2-3; D is perhaps TRBD2 (5 bases). V dropped 0 bases and J dropped 6 bases, with 22 bases sitting between them. The CDR3 has 18 residues. In germline, CDR1 is MNHEY, CDR2 SVGEGT. DNA of the CDR3: TGTGCCAGCAGTTACTCTTCCACCTCACTCGGGGATAGGGATACGCAGTATTTT. It is translated as CASSYSSTSLGDRDTQYF.